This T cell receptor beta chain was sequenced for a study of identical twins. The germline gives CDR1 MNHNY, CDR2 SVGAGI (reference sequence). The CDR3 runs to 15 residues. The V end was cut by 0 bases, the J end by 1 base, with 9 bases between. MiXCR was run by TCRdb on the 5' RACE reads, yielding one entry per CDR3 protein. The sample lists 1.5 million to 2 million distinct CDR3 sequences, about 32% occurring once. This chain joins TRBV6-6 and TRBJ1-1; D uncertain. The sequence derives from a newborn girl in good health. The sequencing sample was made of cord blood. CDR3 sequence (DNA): TGTGCCAGCAGTTACTCGGTAGGGAAGAACACTGAAGCTTTCTTT. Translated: CASSYSVGKNTEAFF.